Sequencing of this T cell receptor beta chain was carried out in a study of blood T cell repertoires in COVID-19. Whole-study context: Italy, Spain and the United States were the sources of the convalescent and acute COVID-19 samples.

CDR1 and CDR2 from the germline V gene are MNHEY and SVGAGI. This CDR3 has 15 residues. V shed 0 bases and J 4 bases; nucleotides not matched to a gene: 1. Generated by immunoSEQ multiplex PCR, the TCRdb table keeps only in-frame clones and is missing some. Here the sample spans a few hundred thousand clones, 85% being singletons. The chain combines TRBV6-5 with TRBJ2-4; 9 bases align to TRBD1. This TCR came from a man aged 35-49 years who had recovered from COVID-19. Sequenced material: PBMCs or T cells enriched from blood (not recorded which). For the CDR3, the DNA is TGTGCCAGCAGTTACTCCGGACAGGGGAAAAACATTCAGTACTTC. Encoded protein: CASSYSGQGKNIQYF.